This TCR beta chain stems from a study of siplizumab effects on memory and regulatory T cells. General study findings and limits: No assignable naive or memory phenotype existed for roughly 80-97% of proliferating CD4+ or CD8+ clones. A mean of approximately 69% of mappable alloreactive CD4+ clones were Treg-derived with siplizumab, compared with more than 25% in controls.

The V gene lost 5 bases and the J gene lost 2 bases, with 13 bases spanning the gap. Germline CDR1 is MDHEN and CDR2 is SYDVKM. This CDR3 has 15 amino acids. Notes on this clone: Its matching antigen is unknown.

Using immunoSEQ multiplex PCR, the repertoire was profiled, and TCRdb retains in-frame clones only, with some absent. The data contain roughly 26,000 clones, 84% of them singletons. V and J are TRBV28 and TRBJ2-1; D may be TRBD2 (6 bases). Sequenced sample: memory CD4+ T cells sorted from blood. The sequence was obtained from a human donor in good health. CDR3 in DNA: TGTGCCAGCAGTACAGCGGGTCCTACCTACAATGAGCAGTTCTTC. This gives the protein CASSTAGPTYNEQFF.